This TCR beta chain was captured by sequencing in a study of metastatic and nonmetastatic thyroid tumors. Thyroid surgery took place with no prior treatment in any patient. This clone was seen a handful of times. Original data processing: The authors used CDR3 differences across clinicopathological groups to build a distant-metastasis classifier for papillary thyroid cancer. Through MiXCR, TCRdb re-clonotyped the PCR reads. These V and J calls rely on TCRdb rather than the paper's analysis. The table records just under 4,000 clones, around 22% of them present only once. The receptor's source is a female donor with papillary thyroid cancer or a benign thyroid nodule (not recorded which). Some clones in this sample may be carry-over from other donors' samples. Specimen: tumor tissue.

The CDR3 is CASSRDRGVSPLHF. The DNA for the CDR3 is TGTGCCAGCAGTCGGGACAGGGGGGTCTCACCCCTCCACTTT. V is TRBV6-1 and J is TRBJ1-6; 11 bases line up with TRBD1. V was clipped by 5 bases and J by 10 bases; unmatched bases: 4. CDR3 length: 14 residues. The germline V gene encodes CDR1 MNHNS and CDR2 SASEGT.